This T cell receptor (beta chain) was profiled in a study of spatial heterogeneity in lung cancer. Study information: Alpha-chain detections were consistently fewer than beta-chain detections among the sequences.

The time point here: sample taken at primary tumor resection. Samples were donated by 72 untreated early-stage non-small cell lung cancer patients. Sequencing covered unsorted whole RNA taken from tumor, nontumor lung or frozen PBMC. Each CDR3 protein gets one entry after TCRdb re-called the 5' RACE reads with MiXCR. The repertoire holds tens of thousands of distinct CDR3 sequences, with around 13% as singletons. This CDR3 is built from 13 residues. The germline gives CDR1 MDHEN, CDR2 SYDVKM. V lost 7 bases to trimming and J lost 4 bases; unmatched junction nucleotides: 5. There are many counts of this clonotype.

Sequences were derived from PBMCs, sampled at surgery. The chain has TRBV28 and TRBJ1-2, with 8 nucleotides matching TRBD1. This clonotype was sampled from a male donor with early-stage non-small cell lung cancer. The CDR3 loop is CASTEQGVYGYTF. For the CDR3, the DNA is TGTGCCAGCACCGAACAGGGGGTCTATGGCTACACCTTC.